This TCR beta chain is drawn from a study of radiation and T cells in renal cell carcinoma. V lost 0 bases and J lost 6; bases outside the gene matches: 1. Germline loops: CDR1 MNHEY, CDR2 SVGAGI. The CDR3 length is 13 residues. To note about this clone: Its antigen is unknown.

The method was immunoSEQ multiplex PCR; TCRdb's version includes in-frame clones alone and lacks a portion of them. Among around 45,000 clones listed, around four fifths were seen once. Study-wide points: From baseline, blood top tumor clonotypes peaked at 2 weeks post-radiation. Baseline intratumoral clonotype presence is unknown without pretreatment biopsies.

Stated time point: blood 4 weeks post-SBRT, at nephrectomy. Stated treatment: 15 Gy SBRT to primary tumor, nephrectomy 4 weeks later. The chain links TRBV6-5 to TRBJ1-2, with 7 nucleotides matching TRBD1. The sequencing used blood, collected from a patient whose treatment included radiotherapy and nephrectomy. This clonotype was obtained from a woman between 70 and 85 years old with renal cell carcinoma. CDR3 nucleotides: TGTGCCAGCAGTTACTCCACAGGGGATGGCTACACCTTC. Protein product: CASSYSTGDGYTF.